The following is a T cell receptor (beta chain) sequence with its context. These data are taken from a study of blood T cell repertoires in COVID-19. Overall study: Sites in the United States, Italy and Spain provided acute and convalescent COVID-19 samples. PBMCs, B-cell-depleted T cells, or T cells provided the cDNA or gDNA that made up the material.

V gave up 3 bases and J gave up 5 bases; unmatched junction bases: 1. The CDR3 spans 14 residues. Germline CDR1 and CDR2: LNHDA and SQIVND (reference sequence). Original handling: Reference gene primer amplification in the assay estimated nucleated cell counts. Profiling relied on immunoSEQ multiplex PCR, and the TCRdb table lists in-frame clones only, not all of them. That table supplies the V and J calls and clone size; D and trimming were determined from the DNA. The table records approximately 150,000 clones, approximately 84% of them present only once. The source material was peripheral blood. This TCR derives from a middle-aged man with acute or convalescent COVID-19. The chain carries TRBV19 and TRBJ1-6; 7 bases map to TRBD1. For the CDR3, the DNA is TGTGCCAGTAGTATCGACAGGGATAATTCACCCCTCCACTTT. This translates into CASSIDRDNSPLHF.